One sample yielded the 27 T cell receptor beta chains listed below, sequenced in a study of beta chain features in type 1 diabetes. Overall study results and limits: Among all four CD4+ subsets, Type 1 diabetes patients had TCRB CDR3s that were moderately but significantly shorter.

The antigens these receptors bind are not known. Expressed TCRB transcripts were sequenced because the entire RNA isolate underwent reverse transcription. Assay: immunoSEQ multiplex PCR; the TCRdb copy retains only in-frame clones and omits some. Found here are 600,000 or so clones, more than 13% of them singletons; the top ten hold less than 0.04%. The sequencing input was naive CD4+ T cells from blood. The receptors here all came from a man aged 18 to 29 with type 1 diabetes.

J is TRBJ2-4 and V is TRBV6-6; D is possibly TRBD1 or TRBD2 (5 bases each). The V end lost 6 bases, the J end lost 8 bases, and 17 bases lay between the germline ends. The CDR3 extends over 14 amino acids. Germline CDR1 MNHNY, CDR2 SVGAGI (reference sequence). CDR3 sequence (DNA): TGTGCCAGCAGAGGACGAGGGGCTAAGGACATTCAGTACTTC. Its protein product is CASRGRGAKDIQYF.

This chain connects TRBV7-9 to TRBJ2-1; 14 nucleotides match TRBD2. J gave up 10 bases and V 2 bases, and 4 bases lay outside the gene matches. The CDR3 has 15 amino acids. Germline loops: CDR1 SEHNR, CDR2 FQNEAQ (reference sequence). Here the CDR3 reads CASSLLRLAGGEQFF. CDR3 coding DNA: TGTGCCAGCAGCTTATTGAGACTAGCGGGAGGGGAGCAGTTCTTC.

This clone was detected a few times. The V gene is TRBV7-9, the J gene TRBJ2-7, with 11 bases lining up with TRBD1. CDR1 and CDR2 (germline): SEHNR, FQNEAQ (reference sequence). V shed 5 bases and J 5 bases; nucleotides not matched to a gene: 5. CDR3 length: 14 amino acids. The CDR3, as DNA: TGTGCCAGCAGCCTCGGACAGGGGGCTAACGAGCAGTACTTC. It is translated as CASSLGQGANEQYF.

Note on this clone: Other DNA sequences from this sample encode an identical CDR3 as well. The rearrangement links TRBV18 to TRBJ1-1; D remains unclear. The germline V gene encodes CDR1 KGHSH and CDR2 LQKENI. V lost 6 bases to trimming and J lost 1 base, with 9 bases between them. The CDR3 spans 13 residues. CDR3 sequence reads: CASSPGRNTEAFF. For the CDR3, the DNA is TGTGCCAGCTCCCCAGGCCGGAACACTGAAGCTTTCTTT.

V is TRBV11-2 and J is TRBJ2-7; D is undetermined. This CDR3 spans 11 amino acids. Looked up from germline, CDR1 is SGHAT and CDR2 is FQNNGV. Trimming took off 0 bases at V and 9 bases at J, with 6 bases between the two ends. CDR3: CASSLESLQYF. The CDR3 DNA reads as TGTGCCAGCAGCTTAGAGTCGCTGCAGTACTTC.

The CDR3 bases are TGTGCCAGCAGCTTAGGACAGGGGGCATGGGGCACAGATACGCAGTATTTT. Translating it yields CASSLGQGAWGTDTQYF. The chain has TRBV13 and TRBJ2-3; 9 bases match TRBD1. CDR3 size: 17 residues. Germline V gene lookup returns CDR1 PRHDT and CDR2 FYEKMQ (reference sequence). J gave up 1 base and V 0 bases, and 5 bases lay outside the gene matches.

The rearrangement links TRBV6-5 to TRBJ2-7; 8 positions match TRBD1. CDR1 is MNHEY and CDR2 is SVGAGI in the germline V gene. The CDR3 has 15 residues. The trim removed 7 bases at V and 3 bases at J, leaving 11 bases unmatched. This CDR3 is CASTTGTGTGYEQYF. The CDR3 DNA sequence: TGTGCCAGCACAACGGGAACCGGGACAGGCTACGAGCAGTACTTC.

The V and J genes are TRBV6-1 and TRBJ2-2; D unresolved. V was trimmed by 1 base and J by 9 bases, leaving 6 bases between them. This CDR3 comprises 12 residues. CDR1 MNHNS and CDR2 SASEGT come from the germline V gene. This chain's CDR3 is CASSEVVRELFF. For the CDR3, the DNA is TGTGCCAGCAGTGAAGTGGTCCGGGAGCTGTTTTTT.

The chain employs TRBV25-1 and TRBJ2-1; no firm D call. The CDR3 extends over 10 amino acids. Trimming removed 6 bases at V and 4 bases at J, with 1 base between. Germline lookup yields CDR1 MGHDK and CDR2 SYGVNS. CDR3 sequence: CASRYNEQFF. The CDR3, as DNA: TGTGCCAGCAGATACAATGAGCAGTTCTTC.

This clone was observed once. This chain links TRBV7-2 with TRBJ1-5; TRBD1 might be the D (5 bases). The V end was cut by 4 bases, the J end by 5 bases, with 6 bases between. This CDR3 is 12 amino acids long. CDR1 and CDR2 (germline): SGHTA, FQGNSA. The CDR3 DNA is TGTGCCAGCAGCTCAGGGTATCAGCCCCAGCATTTT. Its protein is CASSSGYQPQHF.

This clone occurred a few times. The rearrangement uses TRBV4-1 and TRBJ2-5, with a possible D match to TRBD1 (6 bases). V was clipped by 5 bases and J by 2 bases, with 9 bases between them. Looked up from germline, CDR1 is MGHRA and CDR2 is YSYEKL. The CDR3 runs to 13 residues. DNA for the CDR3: TGCGCCAGCAGCGTCGGACAGCAAGAGACCCAGTACTTC. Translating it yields CASSVGQQETQYF.

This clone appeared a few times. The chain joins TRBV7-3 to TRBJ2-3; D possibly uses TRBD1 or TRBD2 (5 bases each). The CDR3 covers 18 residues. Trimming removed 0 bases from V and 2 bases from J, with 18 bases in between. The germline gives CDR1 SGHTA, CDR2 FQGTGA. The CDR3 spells CASSLTGRDLRDTDTQYF. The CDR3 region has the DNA TGTGCCAGCAGCTTAACTGGCCGGGACCTGAGGGACACAGATACGCAGTATTTT.

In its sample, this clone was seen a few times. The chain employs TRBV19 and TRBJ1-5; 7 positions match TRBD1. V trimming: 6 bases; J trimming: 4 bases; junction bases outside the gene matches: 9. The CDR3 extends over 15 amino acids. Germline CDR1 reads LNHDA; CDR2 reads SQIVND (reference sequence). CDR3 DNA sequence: TGTGCCAGTAGAGGAGGGGGCGCTCAGAATCAGCCCCAGCATTTT. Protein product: CASRGGGAQNQPQHF.

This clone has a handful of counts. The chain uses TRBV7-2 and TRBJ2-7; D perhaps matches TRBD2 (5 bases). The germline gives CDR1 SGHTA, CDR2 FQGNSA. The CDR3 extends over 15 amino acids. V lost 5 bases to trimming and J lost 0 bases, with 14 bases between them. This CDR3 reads CASSPAPGSSYEQYF. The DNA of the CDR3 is TGTGCCAGCAGCCCCGCCCCGGGGAGCTCCTACGAGCAGTACTTC.

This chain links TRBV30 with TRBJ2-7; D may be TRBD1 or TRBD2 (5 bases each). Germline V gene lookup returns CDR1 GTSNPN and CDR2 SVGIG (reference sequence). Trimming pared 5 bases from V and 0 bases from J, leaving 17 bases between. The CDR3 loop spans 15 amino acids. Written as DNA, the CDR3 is TGTGCCTGGCTCCCACGGGGCCTTAGCTCCTACGAGCAGTACTTC. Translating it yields CAWLPRGLSSYEQYF.

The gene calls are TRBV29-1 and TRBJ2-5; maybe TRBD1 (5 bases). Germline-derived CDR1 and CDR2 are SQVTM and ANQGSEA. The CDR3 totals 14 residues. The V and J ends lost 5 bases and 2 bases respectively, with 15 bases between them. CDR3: CSVTPGQAQETQYF. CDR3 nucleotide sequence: TGCAGCGTTACCCCAGGGCAGGCTCAAGAGACCCAGTACTTC.

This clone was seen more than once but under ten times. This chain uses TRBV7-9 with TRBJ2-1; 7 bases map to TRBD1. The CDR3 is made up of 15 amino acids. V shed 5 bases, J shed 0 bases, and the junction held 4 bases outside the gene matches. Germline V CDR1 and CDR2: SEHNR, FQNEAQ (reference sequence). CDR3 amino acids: CASSDRDSSYNEQFF. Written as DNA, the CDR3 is TGTGCCAGCAGCGACCGGGACAGCTCCTACAATGAGCAGTTCTTC.

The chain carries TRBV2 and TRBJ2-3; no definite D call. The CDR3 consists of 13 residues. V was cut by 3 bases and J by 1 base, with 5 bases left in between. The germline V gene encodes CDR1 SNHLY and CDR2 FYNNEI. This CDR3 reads CASSEYGTDTQYF. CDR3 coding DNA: TGTGCCAGCAGTGAGTACGGCACAGATACGCAGTATTTT.

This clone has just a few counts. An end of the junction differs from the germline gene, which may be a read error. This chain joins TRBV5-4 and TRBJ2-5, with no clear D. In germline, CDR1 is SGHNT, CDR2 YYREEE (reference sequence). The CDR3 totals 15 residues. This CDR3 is CASSLDTRLEEAQYF. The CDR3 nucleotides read TGTGCCAGCAGCTTGGACACTCGACTCGAAGAGGCCCAGTACTTC.

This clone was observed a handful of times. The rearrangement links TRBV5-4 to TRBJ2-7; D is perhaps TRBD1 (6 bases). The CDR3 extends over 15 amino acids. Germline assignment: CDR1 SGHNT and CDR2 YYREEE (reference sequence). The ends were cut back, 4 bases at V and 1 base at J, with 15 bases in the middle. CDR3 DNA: TGTGCCAGCAGCCGAGCAGGGGCCTCGTCCTACGAGCAGTACTTC. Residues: CASSRAGASSYEQYF. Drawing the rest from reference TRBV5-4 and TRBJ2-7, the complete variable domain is ETGVTQSPTHLIKTRGQQVTLRCSSQSGHNTVSWYQQALGQGPQFIFQYYREEENGRGNFPPRFSGLQFPNYSSELNVNALELDDSALYLCASSRAGASSYEQYFGPGTRLTVT.

The CDR3 region is CASSQPLGQGIANYGYTF. The DNA for the CDR3 is TGCGCCAGCAGCCAGCCCTTGGGACAGGGAATCGCTAACTATGGCTACACCTTC. The chain has TRBV4-1 and TRBJ1-2; 9 bases are a match to TRBD1. CDR1 and CDR2 from the germline V gene are MGHRA and YSYEKL. CDR3 size: 18 residues. V was clipped by 3 bases and J by 0 bases; unmatched bases: 11.

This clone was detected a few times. DNA of the CDR3: TGTGCCAGCAGCCCGTGGCCGACAGGGAGCTCCTACGAGCAGTACTTC. Protein sequence: CASSPWPTGSSYEQYF. V usage is TRBV7-2 and J usage is TRBJ2-7; TRBD1 matches at 7 bases. V was pared by 5 bases and J by 0 bases, with 10 bases of the junction left unmatched. The CDR3 runs to 16 residues. The germline gives CDR1 SGHTA, CDR2 FQGNSA. The full variable domain, rest sourced from reference TRBV7-2 and TRBJ2-7, is GAGVSQSPSNKVTEKGKDVELRCDPISGHTALYWYRQSLGQGLEFLIYFQGNSAPDKSGLPSDRFSAERTGGSVSTLTIQRTQQEDSAVYLCASSPWPTGSSYEQYFGPGTRLTVT.

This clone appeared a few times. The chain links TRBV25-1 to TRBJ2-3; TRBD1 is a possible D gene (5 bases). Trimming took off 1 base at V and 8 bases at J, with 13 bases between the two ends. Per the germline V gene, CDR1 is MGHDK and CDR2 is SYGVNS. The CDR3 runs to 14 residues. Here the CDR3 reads CASSEWQGLITQYF. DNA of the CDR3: TGTGCCAGCAGTGAATGGCAGGGTCTCATTACGCAGTATTTT.

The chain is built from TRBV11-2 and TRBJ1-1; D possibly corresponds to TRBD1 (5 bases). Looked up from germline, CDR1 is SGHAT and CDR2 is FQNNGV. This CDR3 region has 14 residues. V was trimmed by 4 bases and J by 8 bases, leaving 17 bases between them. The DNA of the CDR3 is TGTGCCAGCAGCTCCATCCGGGACCTTAAGGAAGCTTTCTTT. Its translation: CASSSIRDLKEAFF.

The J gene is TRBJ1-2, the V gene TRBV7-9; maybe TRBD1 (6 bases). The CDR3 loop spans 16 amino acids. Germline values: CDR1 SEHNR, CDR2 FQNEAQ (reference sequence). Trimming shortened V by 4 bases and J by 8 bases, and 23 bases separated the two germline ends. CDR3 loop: CASSSPLNDRPEGYTF. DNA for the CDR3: TGTGCCAGCAGCTCACCCCTTAACGACAGGCCCGAGGGCTACACCTTC.

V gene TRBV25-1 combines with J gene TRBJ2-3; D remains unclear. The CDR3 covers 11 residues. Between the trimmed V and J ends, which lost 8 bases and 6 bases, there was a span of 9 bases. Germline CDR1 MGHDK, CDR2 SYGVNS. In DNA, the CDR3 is TGTGCCAGCCTAGGGTGGGATACGCAGTATTTT. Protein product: CASLGWDTQYF.

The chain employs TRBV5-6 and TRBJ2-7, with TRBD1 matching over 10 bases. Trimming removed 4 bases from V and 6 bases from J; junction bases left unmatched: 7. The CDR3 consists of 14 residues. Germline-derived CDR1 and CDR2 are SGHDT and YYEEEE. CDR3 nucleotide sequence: TGTGCCAGCAGCATGGACAGGGGGAATGGCGAGCAGTACTTC. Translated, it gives CASSMDRGNGEQYF.